This passage covers 26 T cell receptor beta chains from one sample sequenced in a study of molecular identifiers for immune sequencing clone quantification. TCRdb analysed the PCR reads with MiXCR anew, one entry per CDR3 protein. The repertoire holds around 470,000 distinct CDR3 sequences, with about 25% as singletons. Sequenced input: naive CD8+ T cells from blood, with Jurkat cell RNA spiked in. The sample's subset: FACS-sorted CD8+CD4-CCR7+CD45RA+ naive T cells. These receptor sequences come from a human donor in good health. Some libraries in this study had Jurkat cell RNA spiked in.

Points on this clonotype: A single base separates this from a much larger clone, so it may be a read error. This sequence joins TRBV7-9 and TRBJ2-3; D is possibly TRBD1 or TRBD2 (6 bases each). The CDR3 has 16 amino acids. Per germline, CDR1 SEHNR and CDR2 FQNEAQ (reference sequence). DNA for the CDR3: TGTGCCTGCAGTCCCTGGGGGGCCCAGCCGACAGATACGCAGTATTTT. This translates into CACSPWGAQPTDTQYF.

Regarding this clonotype: Compared with germline, one end of the junction differs, possibly owing to a read error. The chain recombines TRBV6-5 with TRBJ2-5; D tentatively fits TRBD1 or TRBD2 (5 bases each). Germline V gene data show CDR1 as MNHEY and CDR2 as SVGAGI. The CDR3 is 16 residues long. The chain's CDR3 is CAGRFERGSLQETQYF. Written as DNA, the CDR3 is TGTGCCGGCAGGTTCGAGAGGGGCTCCCTACAAGAGACCCAGTACTTC.

The chain joins TRBV6-2 or TRBV6-3 to TRBJ2-7; TRBD2 matches 10 bases. V lost 6 bases and J lost 4; bases outside the gene matches: 6. The CDR3 has 14 residues. Germline CDR1 is MNHEY and CDR2 is SVGEGT. The CDR3 loop is CASSPGLAAYEQYF. The CDR3 nucleotides read TGTGCCAGCAGCCCCGGACTAGCGGCTTACGAGCAGTACTTC.

This clonotype appeared many times. The chain joins TRBV12-3 or TRBV12-4 to TRBJ1-1; perhaps TRBD1 as D (6 bases). The CDR3 extends over 15 amino acids. Trimming pared 6 bases from V and 8 bases from J, leaving 22 bases between. The CDR3 coding sequence is TGTGCCAGCAGGGACCCGGACAGAAGGCTTCGCGAAGCTTTCTTT. Protein product: CASRDPDRRLREAFF.

This chain uses TRBV30 with TRBJ2-3; 9 positions agree with TRBD1. Germline V gene lookup returns CDR1 GTSNPN and CDR2 SVGIG (reference sequence). The CDR3 is made up of 15 amino acids. The trim removed 1 base at V and 6 bases at J, leaving 8 bases unmatched. The chain's CDR3 is CAWSEGQGIHDTQYF. The CDR3 DNA follows: TGTGCCTGGAGTGAGGGACAGGGAATTCACGATACGCAGTATTTT.

This clonotype was counted once. The chain carries TRBV12-3 or TRBV12-4 and TRBJ2-7, with D possibly TRBD1 on 5 matching bases. Deletions cut 2 bases from V and 3 bases from J, with 14 bases between. CDR3 length: 15 residues. Written as DNA, the CDR3 is TGTGCCAGCAGTTTATTGCAGGGCTATAACTACGAGCAGTACTTC. It yields the protein CASSLLQGYNYEQYF.

The sample holds a few counts of this clonotype. V usage is TRBV6-2 or TRBV6-3 and J usage is TRBJ2-7; tentative D call: TRBD2 (5 bases). Deletions cut 2 bases from V and 4 bases from J, with 15 bases between. Per the germline V gene, CDR1 is MNHEY and CDR2 is SVGEGT. The CDR3 runs 15 residues. The CDR3 spells CASSYPYRLIYEQYF. The CDR3 DNA reads TGTGCCAGCAGTTACCCCTATCGACTAATTTACGAGCAGTACTTC.

In regard to this clonotype: Mismatch with germline at one junction end may stem from a read error. The chain is built from TRBV30 and TRBJ2-3, with D uncertain. The CDR3 totals 13 residues. The germline gives CDR1 GTSNPN, CDR2 SVGIG (reference sequence). Written as DNA, the CDR3 is TGTGCCTGGAGTGTAGTCTATGCAGATACGCAGTCTTTT. Protein product: CAWSVVYADTQSF.

This clonotype was counted only a few times. The V and J genes are TRBV5-6 and TRBJ2-1, with TRBD2 identical over 8 bases. The CDR3 length is 15 residues. V lost 4 bases, J lost 3 bases, and 6 bases stayed unmatched. CDR1 and CDR2 from the germline V gene are SGHDT and YYEEEE. The CDR3 DNA is TGTGCCAGCAGCGGTAGGACTAGCAGCTACAATGAGCAGTTCTTC. As protein: CASSGRTSSYNEQFF. The full variable domain, completed using reference TRBV5-6 and TRBJ2-1, is DAGVTQSPTHLIKTRGQQVTLRCSPKSGHDTVSWYQQALGQGPQFIFQYYEEEERQRGNFPDRFSGHQFPNYSSELNVNALLLGDSALYLCASSGRTSSYNEQFFGPGTRLTVL.

In this sample, this clonotype turned up a few times. The rearrangement links TRBV30 to TRBJ1-1; D unclear. The germline V gene has CDR1 GTSNPN and CDR2 SVGIG (reference sequence). V was clipped by 3 bases and J by 4 bases, with 9 bases between them. The length of the CDR3 is 12 residues. The CDR3 region has the DNA TGTGCCTGGAGGGACTTGATCACTGAAGCTTTCTTT. This encodes CAWRDLITEAFF.

The rearrangement links TRBV11-2 to TRBJ1-4; D gene ambiguous. This CDR3 contains 15 residues. Deletions cut 5 bases from V and 4 bases from J, with 14 bases between. Germline V gene data show CDR1 as SGHAT and CDR2 as FQNNGV. CDR3 bases: TGTGCCAGCAGCGGAGAGGCAGGATATAATGAAAAACTGTTTTTT. Protein sequence: CASSGEAGYNEKLFF.

As to this clonotype: A much more abundant neighbour one base away suggests this may be a read error. CDR3 in amino acids: CASSDRNAEAFF. The CDR3 DNA is TGTGCCAGCAGTGATCGAAACGCTGAAGCTTTCTTT. The chain has TRBV6-1 and TRBJ1-1; D gene uncertain. CDR3 size: 12 residues. Per germline, CDR1 MNHNS and CDR2 SASEGT. The V end was cut by 3 bases, the J end by 6 bases, with 8 bases between.

This clonotype was seen repeatedly, ten times or more. This chain uses TRBV29-1 with TRBJ2-4, with a weak D call TRBD1 (5 bases). Deletions cut 6 bases from V and 6 bases from J, with 9 bases between. The CDR3 length is 11 residues. Germline CDR1 SQVTM, CDR2 ANQGSEA. The CDR3 loop reads CSVGQANIQYF. In nucleotides, the CDR3 is TGCAGCGTCGGACAAGCAAACATTCAGTACTTC. The full variable domain, completed using reference TRBV29-1 and TRBJ2-4, is SAVISQKPSRDICQRGTSLTIQCQVDSQVTMMFWYRQQPGQSLTLIATANQGSEATYESGFVIDKFPISRPNLTFSTLTVSNMSPEDSSIYLCSVGQANIQYFGAGTRLSVL.

With respect to this clonotype: A junction boundary mismatches the germline segment, possibly from a read error. The V gene is TRBV11-2, the J gene TRBJ2-3; 9 bases fit TRBD2. Germline CDR1 SGHAT, CDR2 FQNNGV. The CDR3 is 15 residues long. CDR3 coding DNA: TGTGCCAGCAACAGAGGGCGGGGGGGCACAGATACGCAGAATTTT. It encodes CASNRGRGGTDTQNF.

This clonotype was seen more than once but under ten times. The V call is TRBV4-3, the J call TRBJ2-7; D gene unclear. Germline-derived CDR1 and CDR2 are LGHNA and YSLEER. Trimming removed 2 bases at V and 2 bases at J, with 13 bases between. This CDR3 has 15 residues. CDR3 residues: CASSQSVGQTYEQYF. The CDR3 bases are TGCGCCAGCAGCCAATCGGTCGGGCAGACCTACGAGCAGTACTTC.

For this clonotype: Its ends do not fully match the called genes, so a read error is possible. The chain is built from TRBV7-9 and TRBJ2-7, with TRBD2 as a possible D gene (6 bases). Germline CDR1 SEHNR, CDR2 FQNEAQ (reference sequence). There are 16 residues in the CDR3. For the CDR3, the DNA is TGTGCCGGCAGCTCGATAGCGGCCGGAGGGTCGTACGAGCAGTACTTC. Translation: CAGSSIAAGGSYEQYF.

The chain uses TRBV2 and TRBJ2-1; 8 nucleotides align to TRBD2. Germline loops: CDR1 SNHLY, CDR2 FYNNEI. The length of the CDR3 is 15 residues. With 8 bases clipped from V and 7 bases from J, the junction kept 13 bases outside the gene matches. The CDR3 is CASGRTNGRENEQFF. The CDR3, as DNA: TGTGCCAGCGGGAGGACTAACGGGAGGGAAAATGAGCAGTTCTTC.

This clonotype was observed a handful of times. The genes are TRBV27 and TRBJ2-7, with TRBD1 identical over 7 bases. J lost 3 bases, V lost 3 bases, and 5 bases had no gene match. Per the germline V gene, CDR1 is MNHEY and CDR2 is SMNVEV (reference sequence). The CDR3 loop spans 14 amino acids. The CDR3 loop is CASSFYRGHYEQYF. DNA for the CDR3: TGTGCCAGCAGTTTCTACAGGGGTCACTACGAGCAGTACTTC.

This clonotype has a count of ten or more. The rearrangement uses TRBV19 and TRBJ2-7; D is uncertain. Per the germline V gene, CDR1 is LNHDA and CDR2 is SQIVND (reference sequence). The V end was cut by 3 bases, the J end by 2 bases, with 8 bases between. The CDR3 runs 13 residues. CDR3 nucleotides: TGTGCCAGTAGTATGGGCGGACCCTACGAGCAGTACTTC. Its protein is CASSMGGPYEQYF.

The genes are TRBV19 and TRBJ1-1, with unresolved D. The V and J ends lost 6 bases and 4 bases respectively, with 12 bases between them. The CDR3 length is 13 residues. CDR1 is LNHDA and CDR2 is SQIVND in the germline V gene (reference sequence). CDR3 loop: CASSPYWGTEAFF. In DNA, the CDR3 is TGTGCCAGTAGCCCTTACTGGGGCACTGAAGCTTTCTTT.

Comments on this clonotype: The germline gene is not matched at one end of the junction; a read error may be the cause. V is TRBV5-3 and J is TRBJ2-1, with D perhaps given as TRBD1 or TRBD2 (5 bases each). TRBV5-3 is assigned to the ORF class and has an uncertain function. The CDR3 sequence is 15 residues long. CDR3 in amino acids: CASSLGTPGYNEQFF. CDR3 in DNA: TGTGCCAGCAGCTTGGGGACCCCCGGCTACAATGAGCAGTTCTTC.

V gene TRBV6-6 combines with J gene TRBJ2-7; perhaps D is TRBD1 or TRBD2 (6 bases each). V was clipped by 3 bases and J by 5 bases, with 17 bases between them. The CDR3 covers 15 residues. Germline V CDR1 and CDR2: MNHNY, SVGAGI (reference sequence). Here the CDR3 DNA reads TGTGCCAGCAGTTATCCACAGACAGGAGGGGACGAGCAGTACTTC. Its translation is CASSYPQTGGDEQYF.

This clonotype was found many times. V usage is TRBV7-9 and J usage is TRBJ2-3; TRBD2 is a possible D gene (5 bases). Trimming took off 7 bases at V and 0 bases at J, with 17 bases between the two ends. The germline V gene encodes CDR1 SEHNR and CDR2 FQNEAQ (reference sequence). The CDR3 covers 16 residues. The DNA for the CDR3 is TGTGCCAGCACCATTACGACTACTACTAGCACAGATACGCAGTATTTT. Translated, it gives CASTITTTTSTDTQYF.

This clonotype appeared a few times. This sequence joins TRBV28 and TRBJ2-1; D unclear. Germline assignment: CDR1 MDHEN and CDR2 SYDVKM. The CDR3 contains 16 residues. V lost 2 bases and J 3 bases, leaving 14 bases between the germline ends. The CDR3 reads CASSLRGRTDYNEQFF. The CDR3 DNA is TGTGCCAGCAGTTTAAGAGGCCGGACCGACTACAATGAGCAGTTCTTC. Variable domain in full (rest from reference TRBV28 and TRBJ2-1): DVKVTQSSRYLVKRTGEKVFLECVQDMDHENMFWYRQDPGLGLRLIYFSYDVKMKEKGDIPEGYSVSREKKERFSLILESASTNQTSMYLCASSLRGRTDYNEQFFGPGTRLTVL.

This chain links TRBV29-1 with TRBJ1-4, with unresolved D. There are 13 residues in the CDR3. Germline V gives CDR1 SQVTM, CDR2 ANQGSEA. The ends were cut back, 0 bases at V and 4 bases at J, with 6 bases in the middle. The CDR3 spells CSVEDRFNEKLFF. The CDR3 region has the DNA TGCAGCGTTGAAGACAGATTTAATGAAAAACTGTTTTTT.

This clonotype showed up many times. V gene TRBV14 combines with J gene TRBJ2-4, with D perhaps TRBD1 or TRBD2 (5 bases each). Looked up from germline, CDR1 is SGHDN and CDR2 is FVKESK. V shed 4 bases and J shed 0 bases, with 10 bases lying between them. This CDR3 contains 15 residues. For the CDR3, the DNA is TGTGCCAGCAGCCGAACGGGGCTAGCCAAAAACATTCAGTACTTC. It yields the protein CASSRTGLAKNIQYF.